Shown below are 5 T cell receptor beta chains from a single sample sequenced in a study of CD8 T cells in ankylosing spondylitis. TCRdb redid the calling of the 5' RACE reads with MiXCR, one entry per CDR3 protein. The sample lists around 280,000 distinct CDR3 sequences, 20% occurring once. The source material was blood, either unsorted or a sorted T cell fraction (not recorded which). These receptors were obtained from a male donor with ankylosing spondylitis or in good health (not recorded which).

The table lists this clonotype with many counts. The V and J genes are TRBV28 and TRBJ2-7; TRBD2 matches at 14 bases. After removal of 6 bases from V and 3 bases from J, the junction contained 10 bases not matched to a gene. Per the germline V gene, CDR1 is MDHEN and CDR2 is SYDVKM. This CDR3 comprises 17 residues. DNA for the CDR3: TGTGCCAGCAGCTCTCTCCCGGGACTAGCGGGAGTCTACGAGCAGTACGTC. Its translation: CASSSLPGLAGVYEQYV.

This clonotype was counted a few times. V and J are TRBV6-2 or TRBV6-3 and TRBJ2-2, with 12 bases lining up with TRBD1. The CDR3 totals 17 residues. Germline assignment: CDR1 MNHEY and CDR2 SVGEGT. With V trimmed by 2 bases and J by 6 bases, 7 bases remained unmatched. The CDR3: CASSYTKGQGASGELFF. The CDR3 region has the DNA TGTGCCAGCAGTTACACGAAGGGACAGGGGGCATCCGGGGAGCTGTTTTTT.

The chain has TRBV19 and TRBJ2-3, with 7 nucleotides matching TRBD1. From germline, CDR1 is LNHDA and CDR2 SQIVND (reference sequence). With 3 bases clipped from V and 6 bases from J, the junction kept 15 bases outside the gene matches. This CDR3 is built from 17 residues. CDR3 loop: CASSIGPRTGNLDTQYF. CDR3 nucleotide sequence: TGTGCCAGTAGTATCGGGCCTAGGACAGGTAATCTGGATACGCAGTATTTT.

The chain couples TRBV7-3 to TRBJ2-1, with D unclear. V lost 2 bases and J lost 4, with 9 bases in between. There are 14 residues in the CDR3. Germline CDR1 reads SGHTA; CDR2 reads FQGTGA. The CDR3, as DNA: TGTGCCAGCAGCTTATCGACCGCGTACAATGAGCAGTTCTTC. Its translation: CASSLSTAYNEQFF. Supplemented by reference TRBV7-3 and TRBJ2-1, the full variable domain reads GAGVSQTPSNKVTEKGKYVELRCDPISGHTALYWYRQSLGQGPEFLIYFQGTGAADDSGLPNDRFFAVRPEGSVSTLKIQRTERGDSAVYLCASSLSTAYNEQFFGPGTRLTVL.

This clonotype was seen only a few times. The rearrangement links TRBV5-1 to TRBJ1-1; TRBD1 is a possible D gene (5 bases). CDR1 is SGHRS, CDR2 YFSETQ, per germline. V was pared by 3 bases and J by 0 bases, with 12 bases between. The CDR3 contains 15 residues. As DNA, the CDR3 is TGCGCCAGCAGCTCCATTTCGGGGGTGAACACTGAAGCTTTCTTT. This codes for CASSSISGVNTEAFF. Full variable domain (outside the CDR3, taken from reference TRBV5-1 and TRBJ1-1): KAGVTQTPRYLIKTRGQQVTLSCSPISGHRSVSWYQQTPGQGLQFLFEYFSETQRNKGNFPGRFSGRQFSNSRSEMNVSTLELGDSALYLCASSSISGVNTEAFFGQGTRLTVV.